Shown below are 6 T cell receptor beta chains from a single sample sequenced in a study of human T cells and chemical hapten exposure. One entry per CDR3 protein results from TCRdb running MiXCR on the RACE reads. Of some 400,000 distinct CDR3 sequences detected, roughly 5% appear once; the ten largest clones hold 2.5% to 3%. Time point here: pre-sensitization, week 0. Treatment denoted: therapeutic diphenylcyclopropenone sensitization with weekly scalp DPC. Sequencing was performed on whole blood, taken in connection with sensitization to the hapten diphenylcyclopropenone (DPC). The receptors stem from a woman in her 50s with alopecia areata. Some clones in this sample may be carry-over from other donors' samples.

This clonotype was seen at least ten times. J is TRBJ2-7 and V is TRBV27; 7 bases fit TRBD2. The V and J ends lost 1 base and 3 bases, in that order; junction bases with no gene match: 6. The length of the CDR3 is 15 residues. Per germline, CDR1 MNHEY and CDR2 SMNVEV (reference sequence). The CDR3 spells CASSLLAGVGYEQYF. DNA for the CDR3: TGTGCCAGCAGTTTATTGGCGGGGGTGGGCTACGAGCAGTACTTC.

In this sample, this clonotype turned up many times. The gene calls are TRBV10-2 and TRBJ2-7; TRBD2 matches at 11 bases. With 1 base clipped from V and 6 bases from J, the junction kept 8 bases outside the gene matches. Germline CDR1 and CDR2: WSHSY and SAAADI. The CDR3 is 16 residues long. DNA for the CDR3: TGCGCCAGCAGTGAGTTAGGGACTAGCGGACTCCTCGAGCAGTACTTC. Translation: CASSELGTSGLLEQYF.

This clonotype has a count of ten or more. V gene TRBV3-1 combines with J gene TRBJ2-5, with TRBD2 matching over 7 bases. V lost 0 bases, J lost 1 base, and 2 bases stayed unmatched. The germline V gene encodes CDR1 LGHDT and CDR2 YNNKEL (reference sequence). This CDR3 region has 15 residues. The CDR3 nucleotides are TGTGCCAGCAGCCAAGATGGACTAGGCCAAGAGACCCAGTACTTC. The encoded protein is CASSQDGLGQETQYF.

This clonotype was detected ten times or more. The chain combines TRBV28 with TRBJ1-5; perhaps TRBD1 as D (5 bases). Germline CDR1 MDHEN, CDR2 SYDVKM. This CDR3 has 13 amino acids. V was pared by 7 bases and J by 7 bases, with 14 bases between. The CDR3 DNA reads TGTGCCAGCATCGCAGGGCCAGACCAGCCCCAGCATTTT. It specifies CASIAGPDQPQHF.

In its sample, this clonotype was seen a few times. The genes are TRBV9 and TRBJ2-2, with unresolved D. The germline V gene has CDR1 SGDLS and CDR2 YYNGEE. CDR3 length equals 15 residues. V lost 0 bases and J 2 bases, leaving 8 bases between the germline ends. CDR3 in amino acids: CASSVVSGNTGELFF. The CDR3 DNA is TGTGCCAGCAGCGTAGTCTCTGGAAACACCGGGGAGCTGTTTTTT.

In its sample, this clonotype was seen many times. The rearrangement links TRBV2 to TRBJ2-1, with 14 bases identical to TRBD2. Trimming took 4 bases from V and 7 from J; bases not matched to a gene: 3. This CDR3 is built from 15 residues. Germline V gives CDR1 SNHLY, CDR2 FYNNEI. The CDR3, as DNA: TGTGCCAGCAGTGGACTAGCGGGGGGGCAGAATGAGCAGTTCTTC. Residues: CASSGLAGGQNEQFF.